This is a list of T cell receptor beta chains from one sample in a study of T cell clusters in autoimmune cytopenias. TCRdb reprocessed the multiplex PCR reads and keeps a single row for each CDR3 protein, giving no DNA. Its clone listing holds 4,600 or so distinct CDR3 sequences. This same sample was also taken into another study, of T cell repertoires in aging, cancer and after chemotherapy.

The sequencing input was peripheral blood. These receptors all come from a human donor in good health. Each CDR3 is given with its conserved first and last residue. The listing skips clone size in some rows; elsewhere it reads once, few, many or a size class.

J | size | V | CDR3
TRBJ2-1 | medium-sized | TRBV30 | CAWSAGLATDEQFF
TRBJ2-7 | medium-sized | TRBV19 | CASSIRAPGGYEQYF
TRBJ2-1 | . | TRBV7-2 | CASSLAGGRSHNEQFF
TRBJ1-1 | . | TRBV7-9 | CASSLAQQNTEAFF
TRBJ1-5 | . | TRBV12-3/TRBV12-4 | CASLAGDLNQPQHF
TRBJ2-1 | . | TRBV12-5 | CASGLGRAEQFF
TRBJ2-3 | . | TRBV24-1 | CATEGQITDTQYF
TRBJ1-5 | medium-sized | TRBV19 | CASSTTQGISNQPQHF
TRBJ1-4 | . | TRBV27 | CASSSGQGNEKLFF
TRBJ2-7 | medium-sized | TRBV7-9 | CASSSYDEQYF
TRBJ2-3 | medium-sized | TRBV6-2/TRBV6-3 | CASSWGRATDTQYF
TRBJ2-2 | medium-sized | TRBV30 | CAWSPDRVGAGELFF
TRBJ2-7 | medium-sized | TRBV27 | CASGSPGLAYEQYF
TRBJ1-5 | medium-sized | TRBV27 | CASSAILNSNQPQHF
TRBJ2-5 | . | TRBV13 | CASSLVRGRARETQYF
TRBJ2-3 | medium-sized | TRBV11-3 | CASSPGRGLGTDTQYF
TRBJ2-5 | large | TRBV29-1 | CSVARRGEVDQYF
TRBJ1-1 | . | TRBV4-3 | CASSQDSTIWGEAFF
TRBJ2-3 | medium-sized | TRBV28 | CASSSRTSGSNEDTQYF
TRBJ2-1 | . | TRBV4-1 | CASSRGLAGGKEHNEQFF
TRBJ2-5 | medium-sized | TRBV6-5 | CASSYLETQYF
TRBJ2-2 | . | TRBV4-3 | CASSQEPGVGTGELFF
TRBJ1-5 | medium-sized | TRBV6-2/TRBV6-3 | CASARGRSQPQHF
TRBJ2-1 | medium-sized | TRBV29-1 | CSVRTSGRADEQFF
TRBJ2-5 | . | TRBV11-3 | CASSQELARRETQYF